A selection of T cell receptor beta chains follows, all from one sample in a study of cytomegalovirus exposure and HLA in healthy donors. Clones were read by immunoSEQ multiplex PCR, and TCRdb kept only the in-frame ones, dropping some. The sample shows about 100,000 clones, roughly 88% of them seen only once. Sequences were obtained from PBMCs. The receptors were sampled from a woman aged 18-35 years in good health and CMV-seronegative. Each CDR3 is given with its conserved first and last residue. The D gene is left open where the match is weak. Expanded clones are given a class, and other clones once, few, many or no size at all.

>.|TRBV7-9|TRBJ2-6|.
CASSQKSVAGANVLTF
TGTGCCAGCAGCCAAAAATCGGTTGCTGGGGCCAACGTCCTGACTTTC
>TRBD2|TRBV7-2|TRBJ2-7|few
CASSFGGLAGVEQYF
TGTGCCAGCAGCTTCGGAGGACTAGCGGGAGTCGAGCAGTACTTC
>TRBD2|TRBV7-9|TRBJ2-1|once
CASSRLAGVRGSYNEQFF
TGTGCCAGCAGCCGACTAGCGGGAGTACGAGGCTCCTACAATGAGCAGTTCTTC
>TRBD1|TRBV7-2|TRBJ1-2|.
CASSRWTGADGYTF
TGTGCCAGCAGCCGCTGGACAGGGGCCGATGGCTACACCTTC
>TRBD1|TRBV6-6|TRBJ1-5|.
CASSTGTGGSQPQHF
TGTGCCAGCAGCACCGGGACAGGGGGCTCTCAGCCCCAGCATTTT
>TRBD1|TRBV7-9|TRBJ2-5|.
CASSLVFDRVSGETQYF
TGTGCCAGCAGCTTAGTTTTCGACAGGGTGTCGGGGGAGACCCAGTACTTC
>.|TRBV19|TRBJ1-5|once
CASTVRKGNNQPQHF
TGTGCCAGTACCGTGAGGAAGGGGAACAATCAGCCCCAGCATTTT
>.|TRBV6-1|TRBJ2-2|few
CASGTKQYTGELFF
TGTGCCAGCGGAACGAAACAGTACACCGGGGAGCTGTTTTTT
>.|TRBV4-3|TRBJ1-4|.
CASSPRAGRSFNEKLFF
TGCGCCAGCAGCCCTCGAGCAGGGCGGTCATTTAATGAAAAACTGTTTTTT
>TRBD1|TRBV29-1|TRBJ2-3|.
CSVDVIGRGRTETQYF
TGCAGCGTTGACGTGATAGGCAGGGGGCGGACAGAAACGCAGTATTTT